This T cell receptor (beta chain) was sequenced in a study of T-cell memory formation after mild COVID-19. At the level of the study: TCR clusters mostly belonged to single donors. Study outcomes and limitations: Clones contracting over day 15 to 85 were CD4/CD8 balanced, with later expanders leaning CD4+.

CDR3 length: 15 amino acids. The V gene lost 7 bases and the J gene lost 3 bases, with 18 bases spanning the gap. TCRdb called the 5' RACE reads again in MiXCR, with one record for every CDR3 protein. The sample lists about 280,000 distinct CDR3 sequences; around 8% were seen once. This clonotype was seen more than once but under ten times. The antigen remains undetermined. The sequence derives from a young man who had mild COVID-19 (a few samples of this study predate the infection). Cell type and time point are not known. The genes are TRBV12-3 or TRBV12-4 and TRBJ1-2, with D hard to call. The source material was PBMCs or a T cell subset sorted from them (not recorded which). CDR3 sequence reads: CASTAPEFWDYGYTF. CDR3 sequence (DNA): TGTGCCAGCACCGCTCCAGAGTTTTGGGACTATGGCTACACCTTC.